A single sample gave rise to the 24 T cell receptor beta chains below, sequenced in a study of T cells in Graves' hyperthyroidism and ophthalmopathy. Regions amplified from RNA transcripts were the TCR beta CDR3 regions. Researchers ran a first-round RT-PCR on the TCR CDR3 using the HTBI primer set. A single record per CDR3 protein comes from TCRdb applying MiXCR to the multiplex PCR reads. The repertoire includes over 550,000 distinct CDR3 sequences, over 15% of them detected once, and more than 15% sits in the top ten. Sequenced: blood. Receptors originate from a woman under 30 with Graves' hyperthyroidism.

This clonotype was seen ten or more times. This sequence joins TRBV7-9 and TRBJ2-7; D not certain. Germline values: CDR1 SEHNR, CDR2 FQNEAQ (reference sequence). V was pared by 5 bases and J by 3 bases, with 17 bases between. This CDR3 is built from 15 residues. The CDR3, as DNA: TGTGCCAGCAGCCCACGTAGGGCCAACAGCTACGAGCAGTACTTC. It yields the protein CASSPRRANSYEQYF.

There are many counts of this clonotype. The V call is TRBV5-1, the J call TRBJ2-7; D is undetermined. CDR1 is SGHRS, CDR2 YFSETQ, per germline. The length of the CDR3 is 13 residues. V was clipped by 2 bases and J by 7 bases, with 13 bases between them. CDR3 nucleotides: TGCGCCAGCAGCTTTGGTGGGGAAGGAGAGCAGTACTTC. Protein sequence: CASSFGGEGEQYF.

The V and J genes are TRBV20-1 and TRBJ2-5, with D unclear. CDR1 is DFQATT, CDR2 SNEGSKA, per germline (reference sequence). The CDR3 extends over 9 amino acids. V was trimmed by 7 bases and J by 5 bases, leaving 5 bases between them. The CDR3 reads CSGTETQYF. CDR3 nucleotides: TGCAGTGGAACCGAGACCCAGTACTTC.

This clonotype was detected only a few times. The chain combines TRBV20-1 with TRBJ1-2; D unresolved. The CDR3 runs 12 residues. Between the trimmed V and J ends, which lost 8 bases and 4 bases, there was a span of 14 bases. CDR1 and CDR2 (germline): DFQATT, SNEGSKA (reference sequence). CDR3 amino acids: CSFRSSVYGYTF. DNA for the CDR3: TGCAGTTTTAGGTCTTCGGTCTATGGCTACACCTTC.

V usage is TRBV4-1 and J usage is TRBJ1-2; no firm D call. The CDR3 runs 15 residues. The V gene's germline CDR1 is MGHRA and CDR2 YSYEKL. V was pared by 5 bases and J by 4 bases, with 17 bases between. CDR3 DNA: TGCGCCAGCAGCGAGATGCCGTCAGAGGGCTATGGCTACACCTTC. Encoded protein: CASSEMPSEGYGYTF.

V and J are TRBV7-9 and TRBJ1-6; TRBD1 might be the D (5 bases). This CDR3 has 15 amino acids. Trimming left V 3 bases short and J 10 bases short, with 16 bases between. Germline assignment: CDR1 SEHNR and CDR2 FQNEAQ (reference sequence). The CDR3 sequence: CASSLAGLGGSPLHF. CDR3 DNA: TGTGCCAGCAGCTTGGCGGGACTGGGGGGGTCACCCCTCCACTTT.

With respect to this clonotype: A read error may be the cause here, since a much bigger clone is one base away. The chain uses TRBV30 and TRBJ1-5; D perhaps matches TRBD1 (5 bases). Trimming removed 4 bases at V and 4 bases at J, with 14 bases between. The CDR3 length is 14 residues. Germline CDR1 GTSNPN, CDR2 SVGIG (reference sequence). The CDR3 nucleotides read TGTGCCTGGACGCGGGGCATCGGGAATCAGCCCCAGCATTTT. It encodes CAWTRGIGNQPQHF. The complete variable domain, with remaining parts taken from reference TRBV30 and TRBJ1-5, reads SQTIHQWPATLVQPVGSPLSLECTVEGTSNPNLYWYRQAAGRGLQLLFYSVGIGQISSEVPQNLSASRPQDRQFILSSKKLLLSDSGFYLCAWTRGIGNQPQHFGDGTRLSIL.

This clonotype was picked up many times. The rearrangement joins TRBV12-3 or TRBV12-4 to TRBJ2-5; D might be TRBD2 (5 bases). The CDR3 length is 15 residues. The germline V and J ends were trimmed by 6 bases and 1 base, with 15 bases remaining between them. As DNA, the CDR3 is TGTGCCAGCAGCATGTACAACGGGGTCCAAGAGACCCAGTACTTC. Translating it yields CASSMYNGVQETQYF.

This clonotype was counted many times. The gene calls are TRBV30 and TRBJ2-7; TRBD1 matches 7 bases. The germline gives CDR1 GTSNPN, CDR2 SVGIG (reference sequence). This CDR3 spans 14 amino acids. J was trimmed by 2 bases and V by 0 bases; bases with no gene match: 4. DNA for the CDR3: TGTGCCTGGAGTGTATCTGGGACAGCCTACGAGCAGTACTTC. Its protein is CAWSVSGTAYEQYF.

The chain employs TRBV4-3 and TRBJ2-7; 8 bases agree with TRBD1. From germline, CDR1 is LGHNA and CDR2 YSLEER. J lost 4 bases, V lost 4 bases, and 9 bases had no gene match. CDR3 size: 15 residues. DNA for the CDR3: TGCGCCAGCAGCCTAGATGACAGGGGTGAATACGAGCAGTACTTC. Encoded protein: CASSLDDRGEYEQYF.

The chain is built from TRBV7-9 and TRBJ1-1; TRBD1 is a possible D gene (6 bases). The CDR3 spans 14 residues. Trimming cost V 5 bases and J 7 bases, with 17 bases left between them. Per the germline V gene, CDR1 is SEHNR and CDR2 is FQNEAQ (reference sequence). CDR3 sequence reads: CASSTATGPLEAFF. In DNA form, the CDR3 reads TGTGCCAGCAGCACAGCGACAGGTCCTCTTGAAGCTTTCTTT.

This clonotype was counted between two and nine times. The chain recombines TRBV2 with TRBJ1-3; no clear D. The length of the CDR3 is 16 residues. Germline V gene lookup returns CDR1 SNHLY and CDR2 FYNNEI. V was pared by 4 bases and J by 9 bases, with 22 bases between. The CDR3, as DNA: TGTGCCAGCAGTGGTTGGAGCCCCGACCTCAAACGCACCATATATTTT. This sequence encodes CASSGWSPDLKRTIYF.

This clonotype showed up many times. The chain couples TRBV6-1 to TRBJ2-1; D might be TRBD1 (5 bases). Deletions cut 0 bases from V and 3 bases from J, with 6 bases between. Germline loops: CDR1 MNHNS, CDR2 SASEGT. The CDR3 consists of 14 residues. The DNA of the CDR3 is TGTGCCAGCAGTGAAGCGGACAACTACAATGAGCAGTTCTTC. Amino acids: CASSEADNYNEQFF.

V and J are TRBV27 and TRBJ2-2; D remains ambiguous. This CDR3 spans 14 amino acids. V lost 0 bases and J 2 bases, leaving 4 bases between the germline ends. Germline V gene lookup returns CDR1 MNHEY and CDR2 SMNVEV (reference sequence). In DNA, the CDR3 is TGTGCCAGCAGTTTATCCCCCAACACCGGGGAGCTGTTTTTT. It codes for CASSLSPNTGELFF.

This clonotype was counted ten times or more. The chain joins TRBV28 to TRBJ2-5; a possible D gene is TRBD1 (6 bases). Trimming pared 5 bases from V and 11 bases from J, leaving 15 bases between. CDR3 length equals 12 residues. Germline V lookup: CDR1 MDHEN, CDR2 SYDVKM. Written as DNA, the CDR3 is TGTGCCAGCAGTGTTACAGGGAGAAGTCAGTACTTC. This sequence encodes CASSVTGRSQYF.

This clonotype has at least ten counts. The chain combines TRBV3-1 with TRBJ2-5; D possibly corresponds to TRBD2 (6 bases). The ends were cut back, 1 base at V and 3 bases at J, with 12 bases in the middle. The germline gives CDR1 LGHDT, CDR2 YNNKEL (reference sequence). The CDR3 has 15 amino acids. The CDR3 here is CASSQGLAEEETQYF. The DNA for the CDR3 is TGTGCCAGCAGCCAAGGGTTAGCGGAGGAAGAGACCCAGTACTTC.

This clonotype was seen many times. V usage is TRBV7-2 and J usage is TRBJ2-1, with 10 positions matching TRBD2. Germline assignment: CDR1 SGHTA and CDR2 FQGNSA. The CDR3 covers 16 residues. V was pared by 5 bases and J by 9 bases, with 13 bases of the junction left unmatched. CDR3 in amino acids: CASSEGALAGVGEQFF. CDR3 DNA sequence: TGTGCCAGCAGCGAGGGTGCCCTAGCGGGAGTAGGTGAGCAGTTCTTC.

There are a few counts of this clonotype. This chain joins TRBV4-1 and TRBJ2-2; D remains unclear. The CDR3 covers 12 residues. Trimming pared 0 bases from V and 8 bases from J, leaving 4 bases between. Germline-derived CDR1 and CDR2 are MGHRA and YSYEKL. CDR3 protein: CASSQDSGELFF. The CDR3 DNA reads TGCGCCAGCAGCCAAGATTCTGGGGAGCTGTTTTTT.

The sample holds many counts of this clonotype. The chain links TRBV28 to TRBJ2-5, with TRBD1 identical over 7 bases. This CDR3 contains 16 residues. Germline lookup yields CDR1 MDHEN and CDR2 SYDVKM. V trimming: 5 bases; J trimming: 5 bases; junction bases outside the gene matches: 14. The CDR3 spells CASSTPRQGLDETQYF. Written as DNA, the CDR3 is TGTGCCAGCAGTACTCCCCGACAGGGTCTTGACGAGACCCAGTACTTC.

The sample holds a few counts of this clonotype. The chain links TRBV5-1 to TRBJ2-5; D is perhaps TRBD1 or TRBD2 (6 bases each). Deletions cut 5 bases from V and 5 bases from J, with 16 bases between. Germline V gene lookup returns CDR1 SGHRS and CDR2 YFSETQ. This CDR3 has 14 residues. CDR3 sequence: CASSRTAGGETQYF. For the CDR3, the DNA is TGCGCCAGCAGTCGGACAGCGGGCGGGGAGACCCAGTACTTC.

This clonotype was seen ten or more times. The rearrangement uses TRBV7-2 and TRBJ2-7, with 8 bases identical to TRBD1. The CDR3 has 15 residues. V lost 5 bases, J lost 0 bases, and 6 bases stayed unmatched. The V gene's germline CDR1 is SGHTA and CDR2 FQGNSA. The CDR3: CASSQGDRSSYEQYF. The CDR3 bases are TGTGCCAGCAGCCAGGGGGACAGGTCCTCCTACGAGCAGTACTTC.

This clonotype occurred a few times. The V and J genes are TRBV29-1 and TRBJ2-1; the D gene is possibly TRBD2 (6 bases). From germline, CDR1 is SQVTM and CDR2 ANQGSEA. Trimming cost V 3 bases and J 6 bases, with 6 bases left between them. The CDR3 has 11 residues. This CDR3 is CSVEGGNEQFF. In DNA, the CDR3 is TGCAGCGTTGAGGGGGGCAATGAGCAGTTCTTC.

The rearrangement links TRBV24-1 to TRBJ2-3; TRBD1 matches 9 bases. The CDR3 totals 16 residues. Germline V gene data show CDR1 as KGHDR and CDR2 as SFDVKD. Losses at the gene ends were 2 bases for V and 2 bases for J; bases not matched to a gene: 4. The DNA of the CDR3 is TGTGCCACCAGTGATTGGGACAGGGCCCCCACAGATACGCAGTATTTT. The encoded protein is CATSDWDRAPTDTQYF.

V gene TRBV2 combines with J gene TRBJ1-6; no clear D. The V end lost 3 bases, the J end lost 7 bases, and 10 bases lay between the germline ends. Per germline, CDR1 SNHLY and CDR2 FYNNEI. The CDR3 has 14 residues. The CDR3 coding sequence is TGTGCCAGCAGTGACCCGCCTCTCAATTCACCCCTCCACTTT. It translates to CASSDPPLNSPLHF.